This T cell receptor (beta chain) was captured in a study of blood T cells in healthy people across ages (dated by TCRdb to between 2015 and 2017). Background for the entire study: In model experiments, template switching captured roughly one uniquely barcoded TCR beta cDNA molecule for every two T cells. Using deep sequencing normalized with unique cDNA molecular identifiers, the study measured how TCR beta repertoire diversity changes with age. Donors were grouped into four age groups: young (average approximately 15 years), middle-aged (roughly 40), aged (about 60) and long-lived (around 80). Using the same blood draw, the study looked at two additional independent replicas of 1 million unique cDNA reads for two donors, one aged 18 to 29 and the other aged 80 or older. Findings and caveats that apply to the study as a whole: Estimates of total diversity based on one million sequenced T cells were regarded as lower bounds and as underestimates. Observed TCR beta diversity correlated strongly with the percentage of naive T cells measured by flow cytometry. As age increased, observed TCR beta diversity per million T cells dropped in a roughly linear way, and a significant reduction was already evident by age around 41. Because donor CMV infection status was unknown, age-related changes in expanded clonotypes were potentially confounded. Bulk unsorted PBMC profiling prevented conclusive comparison of naive and antigen-experienced compartments. Compared with the aged group, the long-lived group had more naive CD4+ T cells, fewer expanded clones and increased TCR diversity, suggesting age selection.

Points on this clonotype: Which antigen it targets is not known. No base quality information exists; no much larger clone differs at one position.

The approximately 40 donors, aged about 6 to 95 years, were systemically healthy Caucasian individuals from Russia. Each donor gave ten milliliters of peripheral blood, collected into EDTA-treated Vacutainer tubes. PBMCs were isolated by Ficoll-Paque density-gradient centrifugation, with at least 6 million obtained per sample. Trizol reagent was used to extract total RNA from PBMCs, with at least 6 micrograms per sample. For every donor, an aliquot of PBMCs went through flow cytometry to measure the percentages of naive CD45RAhigh/CD27high T cells. Library preparation employed 5' RACE. Instrument used: Illumina HiSeq 2500. A second PCR of roughly 7 to 11 cycles was run with a J-beta primer mix and a sample-barcoded 5' primer. A unique molecular identifier was introduced onto each TCR beta cDNA molecule by a template-switch 5' adaptor carrying 12 random nucleotides. Each sample yielded at least 2.5 million CDR3-containing paired-end reads. First-strand cDNA synthesis was performed from all RNA using the Mint cDNA synthesis kit, with priming by a TRBC-specific oligonucleotide. All cDNA was treated with uracil-DNA glycosylase and then went through a first 18-cycle PCR with the universal primers M1SS and BC2_uni_R. Per the source publication's procedure: For normalization, 1 million high-quality reads were randomly selected from each sample, with every read carrying a distinct molecular identifier. Instead of being binned into consensus sequences, reads that shared molecular identifiers were thrown out. MiTCR, set to a Q25 quality threshold and the strictest error-elimination algorithm, was used for CDR3 identification, clonotype clustering and error correction. A nonparametric unseen species model using Euler transformation provided a lower-bound estimate of total TCR beta diversity. TCRdb redid the processing of the public reads, applying fastp at Q25 and MiXCR, and retained in-frame beta chains. Every CDR3 protein is listed once, alongside the most common genes and DNA of its rows. These V and J calls originate from TCRdb's pipeline instead of the authors' own analysis. The sample contains 600,000 to 900,000 distinct CDR3 sequences, 20% to 30% of them found a single time. The ten most abundant clones make up approximately 2.9% of the sample.

The same sample was also studied in work on T cells of mothers and their children. As the second publication notes: Nine systemically healthy Caucasian individuals served as donors, namely three mothers together with their six children. cDNA synthesis consumed the entire amount of extracted RNA, loaded at roughly 1.5 ug RNA in each 15 ul reaction. In the second PCR, sample barcodes and 2-4 random nucleotides were introduced via the M1S primer. Over 9 million TCR beta CDR3 reads came from each mother, compared with roughly 2.8 million reads from each child. TCR recombination output is similarly shaped by thymic selection in related and unrelated pairs, with a minor effect exerted by inherited differences. Normalized repertoire overlap in related mother-child pairs was always slightly higher than in unrelated mother-child pairs, but the difference was never significant. Persistent microchimeric T cell clones were not detected, at a sensitivity of approximately 100 clones per million clonotypes. In the study, deep NGS was used to compare the TCR beta repertoires of mothers and children, and features distinguishing related mother-child pairs from unrelated individuals were sought. Mothers averaged about 40 +/- 4 years of age and children averaged about 10 +/- 4 years. Libraries were sequenced on Illumina HiSeq 2000 with 100+100 nt paired-end reads after adapter ligation with NEBNext reagents. To avoid cross-contamination, the mother libraries and the child libraries were prepared a month apart and sequenced in separate runs. Between about 500,000 and 2,100,000 distinct TCR beta clonotypes were identified per donor. Naive TCR beta clonotypes were estimated from low-frequency clonotypes matched to each donor's FACS-determined naive share, without sorting.

The sequence derives from a boy between 10 and 17 years old in good health. The sequenced material came from blood.

The nucleotide sequence is TGTGCCAGCAGTTGGGAGACAGGGTTAAAGTATGGCTACACCTTC. This gives the protein CASSWETGLKYGYTF. The V gene is TRBV12-3 or TRBV12-4 and the J gene is TRBJ1-2; TRBD1 matches 7 bases in the middle. The CDR3 numbers 15 residues from cysteine through phenylalanine. Only the CDR3 part of the read is kept: 45 bases, read in frame from the first base. V is pruned by 4 bases and J by 5 bases, leaving 10 bases of the junction without a gene match.